This T cell receptor (beta chain) stems from a study of radiation and T cells in renal cell carcinoma. Time point meaning: blood 4 weeks post-SBRT, at nephrectomy. Noted treatment: 15 Gy SBRT to primary tumor, nephrectomy 4 weeks later. This CDR3 is 16 amino acids long. Between the trimmed V and J ends, which lost 1 base and 1 base, there was a span of 12 bases. Germline CDR1 is SGHVS and CDR2 is FQNEAQ. Sequencing used immunoSEQ multiplex PCR; TCRdb keeps in-frame clones, though not all of them. Of just over 95,000 clones listed, 65% to 90% were seen once; the top ten hold 6% to 9%. Sequenced material: blood, taken from a patient whose treatment included radiotherapy and nephrectomy. The V and J genes are TRBV7-8 and TRBJ2-3; D is possibly TRBD1 or TRBD2 (5 bases each). The receptor was derived from a man in his sixties with renal cell carcinoma. This chain's CDR3 is CASSLVGTPGTDTQYF. CDR3 nucleotide sequence: TGTGCCAGCAGCTTAGTTGGGACCCCCGGCACAGATACGCAGTATTTT.